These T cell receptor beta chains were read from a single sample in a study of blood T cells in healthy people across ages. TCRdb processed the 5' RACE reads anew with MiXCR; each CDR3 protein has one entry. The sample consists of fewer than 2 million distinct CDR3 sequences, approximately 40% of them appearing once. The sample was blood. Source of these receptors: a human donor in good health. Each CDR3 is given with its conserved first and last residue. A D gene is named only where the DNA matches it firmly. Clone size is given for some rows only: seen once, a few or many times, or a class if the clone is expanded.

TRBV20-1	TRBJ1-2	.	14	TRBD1	CSASLPQGDYGYTF	TGCAGTGCTAGCCTACCCCAGGGGGACTATGGCTACACCTTC
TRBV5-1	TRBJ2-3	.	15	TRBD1	CASSRIRDRRDTQYF	TGCGCCAGCAGCCGAATCCGGGACAGGAGAGATACGCAGTATTTT
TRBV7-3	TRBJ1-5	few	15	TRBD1	CASSGAGTGMKPQHF	TGTGCCAGCAGCGGAGCCGGGACAGGGATGAAGCCCCAGCATTTT
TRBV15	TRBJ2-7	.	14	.	CATSRDPSNYEQYF	TGTGCCACCAGCAGAGATCCCTCGAACTACGAGCAGTACTTC
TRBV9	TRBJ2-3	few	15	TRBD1	CASSPQTGGPDTQYF	TGTGCCAGCAGCCCCCAGACAGGGGGGCCGGATACGCAGTATTTT
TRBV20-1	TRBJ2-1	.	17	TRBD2	CSARDFTSGGAYNEQFF	TGCAGTGCTAGAGATTTCACTAGCGGGGGCGCCTACAATGAGCAGTTCTTC
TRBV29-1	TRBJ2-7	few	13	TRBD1	CSVPGQGIYEQYF	TGCAGCGTTCCGGGACAGGGTATCTACGAGCAGTACTTC
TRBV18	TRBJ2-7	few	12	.	CASSPNDDEQYF	TGTGCCAGCTCACCAAACGACGACGAGCAGTACTTC
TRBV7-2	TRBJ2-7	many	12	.	CASSGLPYEQYF	TGTGCCAGCTCAGGCCTCCCCTACGAGCAGTACTTC
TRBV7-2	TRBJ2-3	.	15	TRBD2	CASSLVGGGATPQYF	TGTGCCAGCAGCTTAGTTGGCGGGGGGGCTACACCGCAGTATTTT
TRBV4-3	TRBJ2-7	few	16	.	CASSQGMTSIPYEQYF	TGCGCCAGCAGCCAAGGTATGACATCTATACCCTACGAGCAGTACTTC
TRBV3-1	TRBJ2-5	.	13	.	CASSQDPGREQYF	TGTGCCAGCAGCCAAGATCCAGGACGGGAGCAGTACTTC
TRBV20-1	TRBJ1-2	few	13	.	CSADSDGDYGYTF	TGCAGTGCCGATTCCGACGGGGACTATGGCTACACCTTC
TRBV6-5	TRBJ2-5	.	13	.	CASRAIGGETQYF	TGTGCCAGCAGGGCTATAGGAGGGGAGACCCAGTACTTC
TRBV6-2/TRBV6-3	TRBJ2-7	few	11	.	CASSWGVEQYF	TGTGCCAGCAGTTGGGGAGTCGAGCAGTACTTC
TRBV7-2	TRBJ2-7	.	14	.	CASSSHPISYEQYF	TGTGCCAGCAGCTCGCACCCCATTAGTTATGAGCAGTACTTC
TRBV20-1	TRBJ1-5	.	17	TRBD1	CSARSLGQGSPQQPQHF	TGCAGTGCTAGATCCCTTGGACAGGGGAGCCCCCAACAGCCCCAGCATTTT
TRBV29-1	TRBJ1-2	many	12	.	CSVEVGLYGYTF	TGCAGCGTTGAAGTGGGCCTCTATGGCTACACCTTC
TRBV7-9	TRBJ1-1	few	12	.	CASKWGDTEAFF	TGTGCCAGCAAGTGGGGGGACACTGAAGCTTTCTTT
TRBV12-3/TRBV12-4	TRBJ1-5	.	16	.	CASSLGAGEGNQPQHF	TGTGCCAGCAGTTTAGGGGCGGGGGAAGGCAATCAGCCCCAGCATTTT
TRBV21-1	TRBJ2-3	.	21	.	CASSKASCRGVAGDSTDTQYF	TGTGCCAGCAGCAAAGCCTCATGCCGGGGGGTAGCGGGAGATAGCACAGATACGCAGTATTTT
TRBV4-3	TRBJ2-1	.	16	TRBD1	CASSQANRGLGNEQFF	TGCGCCAGCAGCCAAGCTAACAGGGGGTTAGGGAATGAGCAGTTCTTC
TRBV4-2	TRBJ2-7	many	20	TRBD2	CASSQPPGLAGSSSSYEQYF	TGTGCCAGCAGCCAACCCCCGGGACTAGCGGGCTCGAGCTCTTCTTACGAGCAGTACTTC
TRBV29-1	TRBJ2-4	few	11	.	CSVSIGNIQYF	TGCAGCGTTAGTATAGGAAACATTCAGTACTTC
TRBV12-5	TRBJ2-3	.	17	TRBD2	CASGFWSSGGPADTQYF	TGTGCTAGTGGTTTTTGGAGTAGCGGGGGGCCCGCAGATACGCAGTATTTT
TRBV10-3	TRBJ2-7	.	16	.	CAISPGASRGGYEQYF	TGTGCCATCAGTCCCGGGGCTAGCAGGGGTGGCTACGAGCAGTACTTC
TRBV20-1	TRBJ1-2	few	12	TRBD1	CSATWTGNGYTF	TGCAGTGCTACCTGGACAGGGAATGGCTACACCTTC
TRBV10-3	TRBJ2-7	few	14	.	CAISEGGGTYEQYF	TGTGCCATCAGTGAAGGGGGGGGAACCTACGAGCAGTACTTC
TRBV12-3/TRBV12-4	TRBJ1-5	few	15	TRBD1	CASSFGDRDDQPQHF	TGTGCCAGCAGTTTTGGGGACAGGGATGACCAGCCCCAGCATTTT
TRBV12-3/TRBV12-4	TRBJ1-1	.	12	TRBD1	CASTRGTEEAFF	TGTGCCAGCACCCGTGGGACAGAAGAAGCTTTCTTT
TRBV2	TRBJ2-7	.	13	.	CASRMGTPYEQYF	TGTGCCAGCAGAATGGGGACTCCCTACGAGCAGTACTTC